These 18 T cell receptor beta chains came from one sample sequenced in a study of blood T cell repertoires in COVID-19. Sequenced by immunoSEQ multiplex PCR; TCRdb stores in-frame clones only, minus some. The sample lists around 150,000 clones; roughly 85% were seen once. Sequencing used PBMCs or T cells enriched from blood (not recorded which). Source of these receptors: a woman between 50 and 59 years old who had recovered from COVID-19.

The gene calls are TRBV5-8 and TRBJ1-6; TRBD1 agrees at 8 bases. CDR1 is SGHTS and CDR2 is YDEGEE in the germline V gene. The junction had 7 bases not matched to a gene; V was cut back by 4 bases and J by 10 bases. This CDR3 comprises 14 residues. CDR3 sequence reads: CASSTRGQGSPLHF. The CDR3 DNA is TGTGCCAGCAGCACCAGGGGGCAGGGGTCACCCCTCCACTTT.

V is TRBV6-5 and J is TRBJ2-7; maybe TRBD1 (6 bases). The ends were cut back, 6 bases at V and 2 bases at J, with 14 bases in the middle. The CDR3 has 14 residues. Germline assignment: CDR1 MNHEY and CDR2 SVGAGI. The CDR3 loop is CASSLLRDTYEQYF. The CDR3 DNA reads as TGTGCCAGCAGCCTCCTCCGGGACACCTACGAGCAGTACTTC.

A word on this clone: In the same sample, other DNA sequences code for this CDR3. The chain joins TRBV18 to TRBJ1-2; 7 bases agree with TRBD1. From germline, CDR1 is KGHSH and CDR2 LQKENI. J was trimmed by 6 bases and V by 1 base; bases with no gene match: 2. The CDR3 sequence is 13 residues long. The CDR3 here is CASSPRQGDGYTF. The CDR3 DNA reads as TGTGCCAGCTCACCACGGCAGGGGGATGGCTACACCTTC.

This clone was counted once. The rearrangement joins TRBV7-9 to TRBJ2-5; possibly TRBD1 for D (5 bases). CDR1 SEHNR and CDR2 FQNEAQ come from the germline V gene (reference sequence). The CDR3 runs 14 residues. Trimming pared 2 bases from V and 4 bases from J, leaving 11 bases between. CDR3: CASSLKGRGETQYF. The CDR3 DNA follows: TGTGCCAGCAGCTTAAAGGGGCGAGGAGAGACCCAGTACTTC.

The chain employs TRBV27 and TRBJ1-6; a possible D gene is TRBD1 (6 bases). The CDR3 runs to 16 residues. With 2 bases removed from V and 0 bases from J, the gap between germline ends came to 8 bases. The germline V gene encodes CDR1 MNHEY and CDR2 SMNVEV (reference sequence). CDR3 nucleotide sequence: TGTGCCAGCAGTTTACAGGGGAGCTCCTATAATTCACCCCTCCACTTT. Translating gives CASSLQGSSYNSPLHF.

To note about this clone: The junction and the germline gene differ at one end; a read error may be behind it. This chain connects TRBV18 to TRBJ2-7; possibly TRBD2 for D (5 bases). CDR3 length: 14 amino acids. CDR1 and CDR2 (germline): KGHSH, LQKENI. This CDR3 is CASSLLLDSHEQYF. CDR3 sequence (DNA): TGTGCCAGCTCACTACTACTAGACTCCCACGAGCAGTACTTC. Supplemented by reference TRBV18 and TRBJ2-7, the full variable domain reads NAGVMQNPRHLVRRRGQEARLRCSPMKGHSHVYWYRQLPEEGLKFMVYLQKENIIDESGMPKERFSAEFPKEGPSILRIQQVVRGDSAAYFCASSLLLDSHEQYFGPGTRLTVT.

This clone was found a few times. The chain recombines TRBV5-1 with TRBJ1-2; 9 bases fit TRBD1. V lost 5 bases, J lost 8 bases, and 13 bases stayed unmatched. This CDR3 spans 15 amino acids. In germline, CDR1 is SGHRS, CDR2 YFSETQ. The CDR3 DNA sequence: TGCGCCAGCAGTGTAAATTCACAGGGGGCGAAAGGCTACACCTTC. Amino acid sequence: CASSVNSQGAKGYTF.

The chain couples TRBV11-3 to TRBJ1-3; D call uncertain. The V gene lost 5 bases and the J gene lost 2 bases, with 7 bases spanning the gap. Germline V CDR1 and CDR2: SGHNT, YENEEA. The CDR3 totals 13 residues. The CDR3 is CASSGGPGNTIYF. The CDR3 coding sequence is TGTGCCAGCAGCGGAGGCCCTGGAAACACCATATATTTT.

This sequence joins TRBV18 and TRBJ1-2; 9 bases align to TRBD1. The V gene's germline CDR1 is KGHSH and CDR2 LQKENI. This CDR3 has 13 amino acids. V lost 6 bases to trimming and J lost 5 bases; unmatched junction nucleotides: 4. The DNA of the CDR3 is TGTGCCAGCTCCGCCGGGACAGGGTATGGCTACACCTTC. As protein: CASSAGTGYGYTF.

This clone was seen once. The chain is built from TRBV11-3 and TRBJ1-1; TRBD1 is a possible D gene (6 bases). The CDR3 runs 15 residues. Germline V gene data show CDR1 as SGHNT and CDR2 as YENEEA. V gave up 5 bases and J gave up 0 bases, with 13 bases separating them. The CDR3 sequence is CASSPPGVLNTEAFF. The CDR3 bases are TGTGCCAGCAGCCCCCCAGGGGTATTGAACACTGAAGCTTTCTTT.

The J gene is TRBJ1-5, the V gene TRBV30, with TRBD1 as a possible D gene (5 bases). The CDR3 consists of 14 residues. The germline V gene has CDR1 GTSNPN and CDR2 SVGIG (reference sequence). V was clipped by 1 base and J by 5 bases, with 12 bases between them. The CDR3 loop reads CAWSGGGEHQPQHF. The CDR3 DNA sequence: TGTGCCTGGAGTGGTGGGGGGGAACATCAGCCCCAGCATTTT.

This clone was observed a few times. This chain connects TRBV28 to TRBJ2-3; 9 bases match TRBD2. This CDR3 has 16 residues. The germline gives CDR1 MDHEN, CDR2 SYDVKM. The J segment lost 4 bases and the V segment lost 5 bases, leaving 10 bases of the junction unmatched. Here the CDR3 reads CASSGVAGVDSDTQYF. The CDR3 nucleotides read TGTGCCAGCAGTGGAGTAGCGGGGGTCGATTCAGATACGCAGTATTTT.

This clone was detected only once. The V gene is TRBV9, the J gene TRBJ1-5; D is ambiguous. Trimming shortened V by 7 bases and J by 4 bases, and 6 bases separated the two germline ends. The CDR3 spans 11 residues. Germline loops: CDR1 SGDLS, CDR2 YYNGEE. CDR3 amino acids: CASGQNQPQHF. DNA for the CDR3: TGTGCCAGCGGGCAGAATCAGCCCCAGCATTTT. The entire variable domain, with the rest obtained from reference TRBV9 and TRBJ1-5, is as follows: DSGVTQTPKHLITATGQRVTLRCSPRSGDLSVYWYQQSLDQGLQFLIQYYNGEERAKGNILERFSAQQFPDLHSELNLSSLELGDSALYFCASGQNQPQHFGDGTRLSIL.

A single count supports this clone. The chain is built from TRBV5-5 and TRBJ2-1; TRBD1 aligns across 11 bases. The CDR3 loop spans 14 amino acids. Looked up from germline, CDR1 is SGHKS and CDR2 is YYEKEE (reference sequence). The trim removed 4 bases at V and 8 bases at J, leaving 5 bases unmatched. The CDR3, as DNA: TGTGCCAGCAGCAAACCGGGACAGGGGGATGAGCAGTTCTTC. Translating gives CASSKPGQGDEQFF.

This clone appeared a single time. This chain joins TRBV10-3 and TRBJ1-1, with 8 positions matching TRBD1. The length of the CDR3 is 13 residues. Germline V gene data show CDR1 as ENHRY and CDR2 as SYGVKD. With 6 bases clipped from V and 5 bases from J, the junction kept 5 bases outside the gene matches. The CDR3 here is CAISTQGETEAFF. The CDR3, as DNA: TGTGCCATCAGCACACAGGGGGAGACTGAAGCTTTCTTT.

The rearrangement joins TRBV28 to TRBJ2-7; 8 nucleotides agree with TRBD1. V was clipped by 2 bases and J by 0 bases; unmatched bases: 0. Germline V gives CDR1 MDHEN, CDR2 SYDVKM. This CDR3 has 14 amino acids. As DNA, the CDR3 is TGTGCCAGCAGTTTAGGGACAGGCTCCTACGAGCAGTACTTC. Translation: CASSLGTGSYEQYF.

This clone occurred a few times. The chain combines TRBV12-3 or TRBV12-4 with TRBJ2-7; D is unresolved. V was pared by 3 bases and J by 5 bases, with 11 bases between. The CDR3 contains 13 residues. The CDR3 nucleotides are TGTGCCAGCAGTTTTACGGTCCTCGACGAGCAGTACTTC. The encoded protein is CASSFTVLDEQYF.

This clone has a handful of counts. CDR3 nucleotides: TGTGCCAGCAGCGACACCTACTATGGCTACACCTTC. Translating it yields CASSDTYYGYTF. The V gene is TRBV28, the J gene TRBJ1-2; D unresolved. This CDR3 is 12 amino acids long. The germline V and J ends were trimmed by 6 bases and 3 bases, with 8 bases remaining between them. Looked up from germline, CDR1 is MDHEN and CDR2 is SYDVKM.